These 24 T cell receptor beta chains share one sample of origin, sequenced in a study of blood T cells in healthy people across ages. A second PCR of 7 to 11 cycles used a sample-barcoded 5' primer and a J-beta primer mix. Each CDR3 protein is one row after TCRdb ran MiXCR on the 5' RACE reads. This sample has 1,800,000 or so distinct CDR3 sequences; about 39% occur once, and the top ten carry roughly 23%. Sequenced: blood. These receptors came from a human donor in good health.

V is TRBV6-5 and J is TRBJ2-1; 10 positions agree with TRBD2. Losses at the gene ends were 5 bases for V and 3 bases for J; bases not matched to a gene: 7. This CDR3 is built from 16 residues. Per germline, CDR1 MNHEY and CDR2 SVGAGI. The CDR3 bases are TGTGCCAGCAGTCCTGGGACTAGCGCATACTACAATGAGCAGTTCTTC. It codes for CASSPGTSAYYNEQFF.

The chain employs TRBV6-2 or TRBV6-3 and TRBJ1-1; tentative D call: TRBD1 (5 bases). Trimming cost V 6 bases and J 1 base, with 12 bases left between them. The CDR3 totals 14 residues. CDR1 and CDR2 (germline): MNHEY, SVGEGT. The CDR3 sequence: CASRSRRGNTEAFF. In DNA form, the CDR3 reads TGTGCCAGCAGGTCCCGGAGGGGGAACACTGAAGCTTTCTTT.

The genes are TRBV4-1 and TRBJ2-1; D is possibly TRBD2 (6 bases). CDR1 and CDR2 from the germline V gene are MGHRA and YSYEKL. This CDR3 is 17 amino acids long. V was clipped by 3 bases and J by 7 bases, with 22 bases between them. The CDR3 reads CASSQISAGSLGNEQFF. The CDR3 region has the DNA TGCGCCAGCAGCCAGATCAGTGCGGGGTCCCTGGGGAATGAGCAGTTCTTC.

The sample holds a few counts of this clonotype. The V gene is TRBV4-3, the J gene TRBJ1-4, with 9 bases aligning to TRBD1. CDR3 length: 20 residues. V gave up 0 bases and J gave up 0 bases; unmatched junction bases: 11. Germline V gene sequence: CDR1 LGHNA, CDR2 YSLEER. CDR3 DNA sequence: TGCGCCAGCAGCCAAGATACAGGGGGCGTCGAAGAAGCAACTAATGAAAAACTGTTTTTT. Translating it yields CASSQDTGGVEEATNEKLFF.

Comment on this clonotype: This could be a read error, since a much larger clone is one nucleotide away. This sequence joins TRBV20-1 and TRBJ1-4, with D hard to call. The CDR3 length is 12 residues. V lost 6 bases to trimming and J lost 3 bases, with 8 bases between them. CDR1 DFQATT and CDR2 SNEGSKA come from the germline V gene (reference sequence). The CDR3 region is CSAKAANEKLFF. In DNA form, the CDR3 reads TGCAGTGCCAAAGCAGCTAATGAAAAACTGTTTTTT.

CDR3 sequence reads: CASSQTQRATYNEQFF. The CDR3 DNA follows: TGTGCCAGCAGCCAAACTCAACGAGCCACCTACAATGAGCAGTTCTTC. The chain carries TRBV4-2 and TRBJ2-1; D call uncertain. V was shortened by 2 bases and J by 2 bases, with 13 bases between the two germline ends. This CDR3 has 16 amino acids. The germline CDR1 and CDR2 sequences are LGHNA and YNFKEQ.

V and J are TRBV20-1 and TRBJ2-1; D tentatively reads TRBD1 or TRBD2 (5 bases each). Germline V lookup: CDR1 DFQATT, CDR2 SNEGSKA (reference sequence). V was shortened by 5 bases and J by 4 bases, with 18 bases between the two germline ends. The CDR3 has 15 amino acids. Written as DNA, the CDR3 is TGCAGTGCTGGGGGACGCCGAATCTCGTACAATGAGCAGTTCTTC. It is translated as CSAGGRRISYNEQFF.

On this clonotype itself: A single base separates this from a much larger clone, so it may be a read error. The V gene is TRBV9, the J gene TRBJ2-7; maybe TRBD1 (6 bases). Germline CDR1 reads SGDLS; CDR2 reads YYNGEE. The V end was cut by 0 bases, the J end by 3 bases, with 13 bases between. This CDR3 spans 15 amino acids. Written as DNA, the CDR3 is TGTGCCAGCAGCGTAGGGGCAGGGGAAGTCTACGAGCAGTACTTC. The encoded protein is CASSVGAGEVYEQYF.

The J gene is TRBJ2-1, the V gene TRBV4-3; D not resolved. Germline CDR1 LGHNA, CDR2 YSLEER. This CDR3 has 15 amino acids. Between the trimmed V and J ends, which lost 0 bases and 0 bases, there was a span of 6 bases. CDR3 residues: CASSQEANSYNEQFF. CDR3 coding DNA: TGCGCCAGCAGCCAAGAGGCTAACTCCTACAATGAGCAGTTCTTC.

V gene TRBV28 combines with J gene TRBJ2-4; D possibly corresponds to TRBD1 (6 bases). The DNA end lines up better with TRBJ2-7; the J call may be wrong. Germline lookup yields CDR1 MDHEN and CDR2 SYDVKM. CDR3 length: 13 amino acids. CDR3 sequence: CASTSGEVYEQYF. CDR3 bases: TGTGCCAGCACTTCAGGGGAAGTTTACGAGCAGTACTTC.

This chain uses TRBV4-1 with TRBJ2-1, with 8 bases matching TRBD2. Unmatched junction bases numbered 3, after V lost 3 bases and J lost 8 bases. CDR1 is MGHRA and CDR2 is YSYEKL in the germline V gene. The CDR3 sequence is 13 residues long. As DNA, the CDR3 is TGCGCCAGCAGCCAGCGGGGGGCCGATGAGCAGTTCTTC. The encoded protein is CASSQRGADEQFF.

The CDR3 here is CASSLVIGGAHNEQFF. CDR3 in DNA: TGTGCCAGCAGCTTAGTCATAGGGGGCGCCCACAATGAGCAGTTCTTC. The rearrangement links TRBV7-9 to TRBJ2-1, with 7 bases fitting TRBD1. Germline V gene sequence: CDR1 SEHNR, CDR2 FQNEAQ (reference sequence). V gave up 1 base and J gave up 5 bases; unmatched junction bases: 8. The CDR3 spans 16 residues.

This clonotype has more than one count but fewer than ten. V gene TRBV6-4 combines with J gene TRBJ2-1; 8 nucleotides align to TRBD2. Germline trimming cut 7 bases from V and 9 bases from J; bases unmatched to any gene: 17. Germline V gene data show CDR1 as MRHNA and CDR2 as SNTAGT. The CDR3 totals 16 residues. The CDR3 nucleotides read TGTGCCAGCACCCGCTACAGGACCGGGGGGGCAGGTGAGCAGTTCTTC. As protein: CASTRYRTGGAGEQFF.

In this sample, this clonotype turned up a few times. The rearrangement links TRBV20-1 to TRBJ2-7; TRBD2 matches 9 bases. V shed 3 bases and J 3 bases; nucleotides not matched to a gene: 6. Germline V gene lookup returns CDR1 DFQATT and CDR2 SNEGSKA (reference sequence). The CDR3 sequence is 14 residues long. CDR3 protein: CSASSLAGNYEQYF. The DNA for the CDR3 is TGCAGTGCTAGTAGTCTAGCGGGGAACTACGAGCAGTACTTC.

This clonotype turned up a few times. The chain couples TRBV6-2 or TRBV6-3 to TRBJ2-1, with 11 bases aligning to TRBD2. This CDR3 region has 16 residues. V gave up 5 bases and J gave up 6 bases; unmatched junction bases: 9. Germline V gene sequence: CDR1 MNHEY, CDR2 SVGEGT. This CDR3 is CASSRSSGGPLNEQFF. The CDR3 nucleotides read TGTGCCAGCAGTCGATCTAGCGGGGGGCCACTCAATGAGCAGTTCTTC.

This clonotype has just a few counts. This chain connects TRBV7-2 to TRBJ2-7; D is perhaps TRBD1 or TRBD2 (6 bases each). Germline loops: CDR1 SGHTA, CDR2 FQGNSA. The length of the CDR3 is 16 residues. The V and J ends lost 0 bases and 1 base respectively, with 13 bases between them. The CDR3 reads CASSLARRGLSYEQYF. The CDR3 DNA sequence: TGTGCCAGCAGCTTAGCGCGCCGGGGGCTATCCTACGAGCAGTACTTC.

This clonotype has at least ten counts. The CDR3: CASSLVGTGSTDTQYF. As DNA, the CDR3 is TGCGCCAGCAGCTTGGTCGGGACTGGTAGCACAGATACGCAGTATTTT. The chain has TRBV5-1 and TRBJ2-3, with D maybe TRBD2 (6 bases). This CDR3 contains 16 residues. The V end was cut by 0 bases, the J end by 0 bases, with 11 bases between. The V gene's germline CDR1 is SGHRS and CDR2 YFSETQ.

This clonotype was seen a handful of times. The V call is TRBV5-1, the J call TRBJ1-2; unclear D gene. Trimming shortened V by 0 bases and J by 2 bases, and 11 bases separated the two germline ends. Germline assignment: CDR1 SGHRS and CDR2 YFSETQ. The CDR3 is made up of 15 amino acids. Here the CDR3 reads CASSLEGKANYGYTF. CDR3 bases: TGCGCCAGCAGCTTGGAGGGCAAGGCAAACTATGGCTACACCTTC.

The J gene is TRBJ1-2, the V gene TRBV7-9; no clear D. Germline V gene sequence: CDR1 SEHNR, CDR2 FQNEAQ (reference sequence). Trimming pared 5 bases from V and 5 bases from J, leaving 9 bases between. The CDR3 contains 12 residues. CDR3 residues: CASSIQKYGYTF. CDR3 nucleotide sequence: TGTGCCAGCAGCATTCAGAAGTATGGCTACACCTTC.

The rearrangement joins TRBV5-1 to TRBJ1-1; D may be TRBD1 (5 bases). CDR1 is SGHRS and CDR2 is YFSETQ in the germline V gene. The CDR3 spans 15 residues. Trimming took 4 bases from V and 10 from J, leaving 23 bases between them. The CDR3 DNA is TGCGCCAGCAGCCTGGAGGGGATGATTGGTCTCGGAGCTTTCTTT. Translated, it gives CASSLEGMIGLGAFF.

This chain links TRBV24-1 with TRBJ2-3; 11 bases align to TRBD2. The CDR3 contains 13 residues. Germline-derived CDR1 and CDR2 are KGHDR and SFDVKD. With V trimmed by 4 bases and J by 11 bases, 4 bases remained unmatched. CDR3 sequence: CATSDRTSGLQYF. CDR3 bases: TGTGCCACCAGTGACCGGACTAGCGGGTTGCAGTATTTT.

V and J are TRBV29-1 and TRBJ1-1, with D perhaps TRBD1 (6 bases). The length of the CDR3 is 12 residues. With 4 bases removed from V and 3 bases from J, the gap between germline ends came to 9 bases. Germline loops: CDR1 SQVTM, CDR2 ANQGSEA. CDR3 nucleotide sequence: TGCAGCGTTGGACAGGCGGACACTGAAGCTTTCTTT. This translates into CSVGQADTEAFF.

As for this clonotype: Germline is not matched at one junction end, which may reflect a read error. This chain connects TRBV20-1 to TRBJ2-3, with D perhaps given as TRBD1 or TRBD2 (6 bases each). The CDR3 spans 14 residues. Germline CDR1 and CDR2: DFQATT and SNEGSKA (reference sequence). The CDR3: CSGRGRTSTDAQYF. Here the CDR3 DNA reads TGCAGTGGACGGGGGCGTACTAGCACAGATGCGCAGTATTTT.

The CDR3 coding sequence is TGTGCCAGCAGCTTAACGGGCAGGGGTAAGGACAATGAGCAGTTCTTC. Protein product: CASSLTGRGKDNEQFF. The J gene is TRBJ2-1, the V gene TRBV7-3; possibly TRBD1 for D (6 bases). The germline gives CDR1 SGHTA, CDR2 FQGTGA. This CDR3 comprises 16 residues. V was pared by 0 bases and J by 5 bases, with 14 bases between.